The T cell receptor beta chain described here comes from a study of cytomegalovirus exposure and HLA in healthy donors. The overall study: Prior work identified around 110 million unique TCR beta sequences in around 170 million T cells.

The CDR3 loop spans 16 amino acids. The V segment lost 2 bases and the J segment 2 bases; nucleotides outside the gene matches: 2. The germline gives CDR1 LNHNV, CDR2 YYDKDF (reference sequence). Despite likely unrecorded immune exposures, the donors were nominally healthy at the time of sampling. Of note for this clone: What it recognizes is unknown.

General study findings and limits: Earlier findings revealed that most TCR beta V segments proved productive either about 87% or about 30% of the time. Across donors, sequencing depth was assumed by presence/absence analyses to be roughly uniform.

The study ran its PCR with 60 Vbeta and 13 Jbeta primers. Produced via immunoSEQ multiplex PCR; TCRdb's table is partial and in-frame only. The sample carries about 200,000 clones, around 86% recorded once. The origin of this receptor is a woman aged 40 to 49 in good health and CMV-seronegative. The gene calls are TRBV15 and TRBJ2-2, with TRBD2 matching over 10 bases. The sequencing input was PBMCs. For the CDR3, the DNA is TGTGCCACCAGCAGACTAGCGGGGGCCAACACCGGGGAGCTGTTTTTT. Translation gives CATSRLAGANTGELFF.